This is a list of T cell receptor beta chains from one sample in a study of glioma-infiltrating T cells. TCRdb reanalysed the multiplex PCR reads using MiXCR and keeps one entry per CDR3 protein. The table includes about 200,000 distinct CDR3 sequences, over 30% detected once. Sequences were obtained from glioma tissue, nonneoplastic brain tissue, or PBMCs (not recorded which). The receptors derive from a human donor with low-grade glioma or glioblastoma, undergoing nonglioma brain surgery, or in good health (not recorded which). Each CDR3 is given with its conserved first and last residue. D genes are given only for firm matches. The size entry is marked missing in some rows and otherwise reads once, few, many or a size class.

TRBJ1-2 | . | few | TRBV27 | CASTPRDNLNSGYTF | TGTGCCAGTACCCCCCGGGACAATCTTAATTCAGGCTACACCTTC
TRBJ1-1 | . | many | TRBV10-3 | CAISEMEDTEAFF | TGTGCCATCAGTGAGATGGAAGACACTGAAGCTTTCTTT
TRBJ2-7 | . | many | TRBV6-1 | CASRGSLDEQYF | TGTGCCAGCAGGGGGTCGTTGGACGAGCAGTACTTC
TRBJ2-1 | TRBD2 | few | TRBV29-1 | CSVEGGSSYNEQFF | TGCAGCGTTGAGGGCGGGAGCTCCTACAATGAGCAGTTCTTC
TRBJ2-3 | TRBD2 | many | TRBV4-2 | CASSQDLSGRAGDTQYF | TGTGCCAGCAGCCAAGATTTGAGCGGGAGGGCGGGAGATACGCAGTATTTT
TRBJ2-5 | . | few | TRBV12-3/TRBV12-4 | CASSLIGRETQYF | TGTGCCAGCAGTTTAATCGGGCGGGAGACCCAGTACTTC
TRBJ2-3 | . | . | TRBV13 | CASSSQGRTDTQYF | TGTGCCAGCAGCTCACAGGGGAGGACAGATACGCAGTATTTT
TRBJ2-5 | . | . | TRBV14 | CASIHLGEQYF | TGTGCCAGCATCCACTTGGGGGAGCAGTACTTC
TRBJ2-1 | . | . | TRBV7-9 | CASSLDSGRYNEQFF | TGTGCCAGCAGCTTAGATAGTGGCAGATACAATGAGCAGTTCTTC
TRBJ1-5 | . | few | TRBV19 | CASKATGSNQPQHF | TGTGCCAGTAAGGCCACGGGGAGCAATCAGCCCCAGCATTTT
TRBJ2-2 | . | . | TRBV6-6 | CASSLYLVGVNTGELFF | TGTGCCAGCAGTTTATATTTAGTGGGAGTCAACACCGGGGAGCTGTTTTTT
TRBJ2-1 | TRBD2 | many | TRBV20-1 | CRGLAGASYNEQFF | TGCAGAGGGTTAGCGGGTGCTTCCTACAATGAGCAGTTCTTC
TRBJ2-7 | . | many | TRBV20-1 | CRWPHRLAEAYEQYF | TGCAGATGGCCCCATAGGTTAGCGGAGGCCTACGAGCAGTACTTC
TRBJ2-3 | TRBD1 | many | TRBV7-2 | CASSPTGGADTQYF | TGTGCCAGCAGCCCGACAGGGGGCGCGGATACGCAGTATTTT
TRBJ2-1 | . | many | TRBV27 | CASSLLTATAFEQFF | TGTGCCAGCAGTTTACTCACGGCCACAGCTTTTGAGCAGTTCTTC
TRBJ1-3 | . | many | TRBV14 | CASSQSGNTIYF | TGTGCCAGCAGCCAGTCTGGAAACACCATATATTTT
TRBJ2-1 | . | . | TRBV6-1 | CASSPLNNDQFF | TGTGCCAGCAGTCCACTGAACAATGATCAGTTCTTC
TRBJ2-3 | TRBD2 | . | TRBV11-2 | CAVAAGGADTQYF | TGTGCCGTTGCCGCGGGAGGAGCAGATACGCAGTATTTT
TRBJ1-1 | . | many | TRBV20-1 | CSAPRQILNTEAFF | TGCAGTGCGCCCCGACAGATCCTGAACACTGAAGCTTTCTTT
TRBJ2-5 | . | many | TRBV3-1 | CAIQQGGSRETQYF | TGTGCCATTCAACAGGGTGGGTCCCGAGAGACCCAGTACTTC